This is a list of T cell receptor beta chains from one sample in a study of CD8 T cells in ankylosing spondylitis. TCRdb fed the 5' RACE reads into MiXCR, producing one record per CDR3 protein. Of hundreds of thousands of distinct CDR3 sequences listed, about 20% are singletons. The sequenced material came from blood, either unsorted or a sorted T cell fraction (not recorded which). These receptors were obtained from a female donor with ankylosing spondylitis or in good health (not recorded which). Each CDR3 is given with its conserved first and last residue. Fields, in order: D gene, clone size, V gene, J gene, CDR3 DNA, CDR3 protein. The D gene is left open where the match is weak. Where a row states a size, it is once, few, many or the class of an expanded clone; other rows omit it.

>NA|NA|TRBV28|TRBJ2-2
TGTGCCAGCAGTTTATTAGGGTACCAGAACACCGGGGAGCTGTTTTTT
CASSLLGYQNTGELFF
>TRBD2|many|TRBV7-2|TRBJ2-3
TGTGCCAGCAGTTTAGACCTAGCGGGAGGTACCGATACGCAGTATTTT
CASSLDLAGGTDTQYF
>NA|NA|TRBV6-2/TRBV6-3|TRBJ1-1
TGTGCCAGCGGGAACGGGCCTAACACTGAAGCTTTCTTT
CASGNGPNTEAFF
>NA|NA|TRBV5-6|TRBJ2-1
TGTGCCAGCAGCCTGACAGGGTCACAGAGCGGGGAATACAATGAGCAGTTCTTC
CASSLTGSQSGEYNEQFF
>NA|NA|TRBV7-2|TRBJ1-2
TGTGCCAGCAGCTTAGAGAACGATGGCTACACCTTC
CASSLENDGYTF
>NA|few|TRBV7-9|TRBJ1-2
TGTGCCAGCAGCACTACAGGGACCTTAGGTGGCTACACCTTC
CASSTTGTLGGYTF
>TRBD2|NA|TRBV29-1|TRBJ2-2
TGCAGCGTCGGGGAGGGAACCGGGGAGCTGTTTTTT
CSVGEGTGELFF
>NA|few|TRBV5-1|TRBJ2-1
TGCGCCGCACGCGATCCTGGCAGCTCCTACAATGAGCAGTTCTTC
CAARDPGSSYNEQFF
>TRBD2|few|TRBV20-1|TRBJ2-5
TGCAGTGCTTTGGGACTAGCGACGTACCAAGAGACCCAGTACTTC
CSALGLATYQETQYF
>TRBD2|NA|TRBV10-2|TRBJ2-7
TGCGCCAGCACTCCGGGACTAGCGGGAGGGCCGGGTGAGCAGTACTTC
CASTPGLAGGPGEQYF
>NA|few|TRBV6-1|TRBJ2-1
TGTGCCAGCAGAGCCTCCGGGAGCTCCTACAATGAGCAGTTCTTC
CASRASGSSYNEQFF
>NA|many|TRBV12-3/TRBV12-4|TRBJ1-1
TGTGCCAGCAGTTTGGACAGCATGAACACTGAAGCTTTCTTT
CASSLDSMNTEAFF
>TRBD2|NA|TRBV11-2|TRBJ2-1
TGTGCCAGCAGCTTAGGCCCCCCACTAGCGGGACAGTACAATGAGCAGTTCTTC
CASSLGPPLAGQYNEQFF
>NA|many|TRBV20-1|TRBJ2-5
TGCAGTGCGGCCCCTCGGGAGACCCAGTACTTC
CSAAPRETQYF
>NA|few|TRBV11-2|TRBJ2-3
TGTGCCAGCAGCTATGCACTTAACACAGATACGCAGTATTTT
CASSYALNTDTQYF
>TRBD1|once|TRBV11-3|TRBJ2-3
TGTGCCAGCAGCCCTGGACAGGCCACAGATACGCAGTATTTT
CASSPGQATDTQYF
>NA|few|TRBV20-1|TRBJ2-5
TGCAGTGCTCCGACTAGTTCTGGGGGGACCCAGTACTTC
CSAPTSSGGTQYF
>NA|few|TRBV12-3/TRBV12-4|TRBJ2-1
TGTGCCAGCAGTTCTTTTGCCCAGGGTGAGCAGTTCTTC
CASSSFAQGEQFF
>NA|NA|TRBV10-3|TRBJ2-5
TGTGCCATCAGCCAGGGAGAGACCCAGTACTTC
CAISQGETQYF
>NA|many|TRBV4-2|TRBJ2-1
TGTGCCAGCAGCCAAGAGGGGTTTAACTCCCCTAATGAGCAGTTCTTC
CASSQEGFNSPNEQFF
>NA|NA|TRBV30|TRBJ2-3
TGTGCCTGGTCACGGGTACCAGATACGCAGTATTTT
CAWSRVPDTQYF
>NA|NA|TRBV9|TRBJ1-6
TGTGCCAGCAGCGTAGGTGCAAGGGATTCACCCCTCCACTTT
CASSVGARDSPLHF
>NA|NA|TRBV18|TRBJ2-7
TGTGCCAGCTCACCAGGGGTGACCTACGAGCAGTACTTC
CASSPGVTYEQYF
>NA|few|TRBV5-1|TRBJ2-5
TGCGCCAGCAGCCTGGGACATCGATACCAAGAGACCCAGTACTTC
CASSLGHRYQETQYF
>TRBD2|NA|TRBV12-3/TRBV12-4|TRBJ2-5
TGTGCCAGCAGTCCCACATGGGGACTAGCGGGAGGTCTTTTACAAGAGACCCAGTACTTC
CASSPTWGLAGGLLQETQYF
>TRBD2|NA|TRBV20-1|TRBJ2-7
TGCAGTGCCAGACGACTAGCGGGAGGTTACGAGCAGTACTTC
CSARRLAGGYEQYF
>NA|NA|TRBV9|TRBJ2-2
TGTGCCAGCAGCGTAGCTTCGGGAACCACCGGGGAGCTGTTTTTT
CASSVASGTTGELFF
>TRBD1|few|TRBV20-1|TRBJ1-1
TGCAGTGCTAGGACAGGGGGCATAACTGAAGCTTTCTTT
CSARTGGITEAFF
>NA|NA|TRBV12-3/TRBV12-4|TRBJ2-5
TGTGCCAGCAGTTTTTCGGAGACCCAGTACTTC
CASSFSETQYF
>TRBD1|few|TRBV5-6|TRBJ2-1
TGTGCCAGCAGCTTACGGTTCGAGGACAGGGGGAATGAGCAGTTCTTC
CASSLRFEDRGNEQFF
>NA|NA|TRBV11-1|TRBJ2-3
TGTGCCAGCGGCCACTCCACGGCCTTCACGGCAGACTCGAGCACAGATACGCAGTATTTT
CASGHSTAFTADSSTDTQYF
>TRBD1|NA|TRBV5-6|TRBJ1-2
TGTGCCAGCAGCTTCGGGACAGGGGACGGCTATGGCTACACCTTC
CASSFGTGDGYGYTF
>NA|few|TRBV7-3|TRBJ2-3
TGTGCCAGCAGCCCGTCGGCGCAGTATTTT
CASSPSAQYF
>NA|NA|TRBV9|TRBJ2-4
TGTGCCAGCAGCGGGGGACAACTAAACATTCAGTACTTC
CASSGGQLNIQYF
>NA|few|TRBV12-3/TRBV12-4|TRBJ2-1
TGTGCCAGCAGCCCCCGGGACTGGAGATCCTACAATGAGCAGTTCTTC
CASSPRDWRSYNEQFF
>TRBD2|NA|TRBV4-1|TRBJ2-3
TGCGCCAGCAGCCATAATAGCGGGTCGCATAGCACAGATACGCAGTATTTT
CASSHNSGSHSTDTQYF
>TRBD2|NA|TRBV6-2/TRBV6-3|TRBJ2-1
TGTGCCAGCAGCTACCCGCGGGAGAGGTTAGACAATGAGCAGTTCTTC
CASSYPRERLDNEQFF
>NA|NA|TRBV12-3/TRBV12-4|TRBJ2-1
TGTGCCAGCAGTTTAAGGCGGAGGGTAGGGTACAATGAGCAGTTCTTC
CASSLRRRVGYNEQFF
>NA|NA|TRBV7-9|TRBJ1-2
TGTGCCAGCAGCTTAGTTGGCGGTTATGGCTACACCTTC
CASSLVGGYGYTF
>NA|many|TRBV6-2/TRBV6-3|TRBJ2-7
TGTGCCAGCAGTCGGGACCTCACCTACGAGCAGTACTTC
CASSRDLTYEQYF
>NA|NA|TRBV9|TRBJ2-2
TGTGCCAGCAGTCCTATAGTGGGGCGAGGTACCGGGGAGCTGTTTTTT
CASSPIVGRGTGELFF
>NA|NA|TRBV7-6|TRBJ1-6
TGTGCCAGCACCCGACAGGCAAATTCACCCCTCCACTTT
CASTRQANSPLHF
>TRBD2|few|TRBV20-1|TRBJ2-1
TGCAGTGCCAGAAGCGGGGCCCTTAATGAGCAGTTCTTC
CSARSGALNEQFF
>NA|few|TRBV6-1|TRBJ2-1
TGTGCCAGCAGCAGCAGCGGGTACAATGAGCAGTTCTTC
CASSSSGYNEQFF
>TRBD1|many|TRBV6-1|TRBJ2-3
TGTGCCAGCAGAAACGACAGGGCTGATACGCAGTATTTT
CASRNDRADTQYF
>NA|few|TRBV24-1|TRBJ2-3
TGTGCCACCAGTGAGCGGGAAGCGGTCGATACGCAGTATTTT
CATSEREAVDTQYF
>NA|few|TRBV6-5|TRBJ1-3
TGTGCCAGCAGTTACTCAGGAGGGGCTGGCGGAAACACCATATATTTT
CASSYSGGAGGNTIYF
>NA|once|TRBV4-3|TRBJ2-6
TGCGCCAGCAGCCAAGATATAGGGTGGGGGGCCAACGTCCTGACTTTC
CASSQDIGWGANVLTF
>NA|many|TRBV7-2|TRBJ1-2
TGTGCCAGCAGCCGGACACCGCGATATGGCTACACCTTC
CASSRTPRYGYTF
>TRBD1|few|TRBV5-6|TRBJ2-1
TGTGCCAGCAGCTTGGGGGACAGGGAAGTTGACAATGAGCAGTTCTTC
CASSLGDREVDNEQFF
>TRBD1|many|TRBV12-3/TRBV12-4|TRBJ2-7
TGTGCCAGCAGTTACCGACAGGGGCACGACTACGAGCAGTACTTC
CASSYRQGHDYEQYF
>NA|many|TRBV10-2|TRBJ2-1
TGCGCCAGCAGTGAGTCCTCCGGGAGCTACAATGAGCAGTTCTTC
CASSESSGSYNEQFF
>NA|NA|TRBV10-3|TRBJ2-2
TGTGCCATCAGTGAGTCGAGAGGGTCTACCGGGGAGCTGTTTTTT
CAISESRGSTGELFF
>NA|NA|TRBV5-1|TRBJ1-2
TGCGCCAGCAGCTTGGTGGACGCAAACTATGGCTACACCTTC
CASSLVDANYGYTF
>NA|few|TRBV24-1|TRBJ2-1
TGTGCCACCAGTGATGTCAGGGCCCCCTACAATGAGCAGTTCTTC
CATSDVRAPYNEQFF
>TRBD2|once|TRBV5-1|TRBJ2-1
TGCGCCAGCAGCTTGCAGGGAGGGTCTGGCAATGAGCAGTTCTTC
CASSLQGGSGNEQFF
>NA|NA|TRBV7-2|TRBJ2-2
TGTGCCAGCAGCTTAGTAAGCCGGGGACATAGCCGGGAGCTGTTTTTT
CASSLVSRGHSRELFF
>NA|many|TRBV20-1|TRBJ2-3
TGCAGTGCTAGGTTGTCGGGAGCAGATACGCAGTATTTT
CSARLSGADTQYF
>TRBD2|many|TRBV5-1|TRBJ2-3
TGCGCCAGCAGCGGACGGGAGCGGGGCCTCCCAGATACGCAGTATTTT
CASSGRERGLPDTQYF